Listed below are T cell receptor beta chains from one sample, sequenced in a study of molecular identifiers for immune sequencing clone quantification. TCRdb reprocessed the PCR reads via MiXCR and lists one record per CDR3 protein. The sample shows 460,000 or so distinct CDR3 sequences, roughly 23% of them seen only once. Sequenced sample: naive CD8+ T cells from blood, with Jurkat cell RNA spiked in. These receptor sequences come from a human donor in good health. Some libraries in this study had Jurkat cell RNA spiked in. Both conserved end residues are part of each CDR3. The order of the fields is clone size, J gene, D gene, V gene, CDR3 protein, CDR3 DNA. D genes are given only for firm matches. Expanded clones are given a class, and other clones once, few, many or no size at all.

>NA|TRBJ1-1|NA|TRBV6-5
CASSYESNTEAFF
TGTGCCAGCAGTTACGAGTCTAACACTGAAGCTTTCTTT
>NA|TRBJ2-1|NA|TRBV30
CAWSFNSREQFF
TGTGCCTGGAGTTTTAACTCCCGGGAGCAGTTCTTC
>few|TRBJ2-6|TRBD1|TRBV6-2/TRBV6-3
CASISDRGLSGANVLTF
TGTGCCAGCATTTCGGACAGGGGGCTCTCTGGGGCCAACGTCCTGACTTTC
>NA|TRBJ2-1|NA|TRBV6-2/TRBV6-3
CASSTQAVPSYNEQFF
TGTGCCAGCAGTACCCAGGCGGTACCCTCCTACAATGAGCAGTTCTTC
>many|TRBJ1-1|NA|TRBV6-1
CASRESSSTEAFF
TGTGCCAGCAGAGAGTCATCGTCCACTGAAGCTTTCTTT
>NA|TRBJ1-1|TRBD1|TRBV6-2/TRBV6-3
CASSRSGTGIWAEAFF
TGTGCCAGCAGCCGATCCGGGACAGGGATTTGGGCTGAAGCTTTCTTT
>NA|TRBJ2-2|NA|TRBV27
CASSLWGLKNTGELFF
TGTGCCAGCAGTTTATGGGGTCTAAAAAACACCGGGGAGCTGTTTTTT
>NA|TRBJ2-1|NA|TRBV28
CASGSPLGVDEQFF
TGTGCCAGCGGTTCTCCTTTGGGGGTGGATGAGCAGTTCTTC
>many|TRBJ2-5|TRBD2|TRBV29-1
CSAPPGLADQETQYF
TGCAGCGCTCCTCCGGGTCTAGCGGACCAAGAGACCCAGTACTTC
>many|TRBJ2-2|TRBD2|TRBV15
CATQSRGASGGLNTGELFF
TGTGCCACACAGTCGCGCGGGGCTAGCGGGGGCCTGAACACCGGGGAGCTGTTTTTT
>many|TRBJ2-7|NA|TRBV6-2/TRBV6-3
CASSPTASYREQYF
TGTGCCAGCAGTCCTACCGCCTCTTACCGCGAGCAGTACTTC
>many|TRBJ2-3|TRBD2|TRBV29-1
CSVEVALAETTDTQYF
TGCAGCGTTGAAGTCGCCCTAGCGGAGACCACAGATACGCAGTATTTT
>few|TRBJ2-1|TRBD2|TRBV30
CAWSEGRGGNEQFF
TGTGCCTGGAGTGAAGGTCGGGGGGGTAATGAGCAGTTCTTC
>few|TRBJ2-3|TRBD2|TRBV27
CASSWSGRGSDTQYF
TGTGCCAGCAGTTGGAGCGGGAGGGGGTCAGATACGCAGTATTTT
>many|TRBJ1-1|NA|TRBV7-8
CASSKKEINPALKHAEAFF
TGTGCCAGCAGCAAGAAAGAAATCAATCCCGCCTTGAAACACGCTGAAGCTTTCTTT
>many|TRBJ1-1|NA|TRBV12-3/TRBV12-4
CASSYRRMNTEAFF
TGTGCCAGCAGTTACAGAAGAATGAACACTGAAGCTTTCTTT
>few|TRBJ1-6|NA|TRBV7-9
CASSLGGTGNNSPLHF
TGTGCCAGCAGTCTCGGCGGGACCGGTAATAATTCACCCCTCCACTTT
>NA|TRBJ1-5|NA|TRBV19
CASSPTGASSQPQHF
TGTGCCAGTAGCCCTACGGGGGCCAGTAGTCAGCCCCAGCATTTT
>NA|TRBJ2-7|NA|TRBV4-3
CASSQGVSGLYEQYF
TGCGCCAGCAGCCAAGGCGTATCGGGGCTATACGAGCAGTACTTC
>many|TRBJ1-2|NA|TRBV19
CASSILNYGYTF
TGTGCCAGTAGTATCCTTAACTATGGCTACACCTTC
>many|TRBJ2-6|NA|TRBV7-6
CASSFGYSGANVLTF
TGTGCCAGCAGCTTTGGGTATTCTGGGGCCAACGTCCTGACTTTC
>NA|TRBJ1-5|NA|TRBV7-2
CACSQQERYSNQPQHF
TGTGCCTGCAGTCAGCAGGAACGGTATAGCAATCAGCCCCAGCATTTT
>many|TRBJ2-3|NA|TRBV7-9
CASTKSRRVCTDTQYF
TGTGCCAGCACCAAATCACGGCGGGTATGCACAGATACGCAGTATTTT
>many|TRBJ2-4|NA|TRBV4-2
CASSHEGRAKNIQYF
TGTGCCAGCAGCCATGAGGGACGAGCCAAAAACATTCAGTACTTC
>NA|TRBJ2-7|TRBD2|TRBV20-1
CSAWARVAGGPSHEQYF
TGCAGTGCTTGGGCCAGGGTAGCGGGAGGACCCTCCCACGAGCAGTACTTC
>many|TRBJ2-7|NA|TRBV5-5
CASSPEGPEYEQYF
TGTGCCAGCAGCCCCGAAGGACCGGAATACGAGCAGTACTTC
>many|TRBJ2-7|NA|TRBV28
CASGMYEQYF
TGTGCCAGCGGAATGTACGAGCAGTACTTC
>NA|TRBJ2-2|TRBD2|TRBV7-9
CASSTTWTSGGNTGELFF
TGTGCCAGCAGCACCACATGGACTAGCGGGGGGAACACCGGGGAGCTGTTTTTT
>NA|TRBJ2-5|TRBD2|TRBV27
CASRASSGSVETQYF
TGTGCCAGCAGAGCGTCAAGCGGGAGTGTAGAGACCCAGTACTTC
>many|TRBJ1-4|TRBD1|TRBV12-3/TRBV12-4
CASRILGGLNEKLFF
TGTGCCAGCAGAATATTAGGGGGCCTCAATGAAAAACTGTTTTTT
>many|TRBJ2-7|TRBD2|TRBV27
CASSFLAGSYEQYF
TGTGCCAGCAGTTTTCTAGCGGGGTCCTACGAGCAGTACTTC
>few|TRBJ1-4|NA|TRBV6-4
CASSGLTTLVEKLFF
TGTGCCAGCAGTGGTCTGACTACTTTGGTGGAAAAACTGTTTTTT
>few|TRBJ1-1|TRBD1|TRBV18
CASSSEGATEAFF
TGTGCCAGCTCATCAGAGGGGGCGACTGAAGCTTTCTTT
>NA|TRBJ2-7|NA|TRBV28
CASTPLGVRGVAYEQYF
TGTGCCAGCACTCCTCTCGGCGTCCGCGGGGTAGCCTACGAGCAGTACTTC
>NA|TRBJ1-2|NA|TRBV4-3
CASSQDRASFNYGYTF
TGCGCCAGCAGCCAAGATCGTGCCAGTTTTAACTATGGCTACACCTTC
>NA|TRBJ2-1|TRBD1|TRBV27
CASSPQGQGLNNEQFF
TGTGCCAGCAGTCCCCAAGGACAGGGGCTAAACAATGAGCAGTTCTTC
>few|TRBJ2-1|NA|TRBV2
CASLMAVFYNEQFF
TGTGCCAGCCTAATGGCGGTATTCTACAATGAGCAGTTCTTC